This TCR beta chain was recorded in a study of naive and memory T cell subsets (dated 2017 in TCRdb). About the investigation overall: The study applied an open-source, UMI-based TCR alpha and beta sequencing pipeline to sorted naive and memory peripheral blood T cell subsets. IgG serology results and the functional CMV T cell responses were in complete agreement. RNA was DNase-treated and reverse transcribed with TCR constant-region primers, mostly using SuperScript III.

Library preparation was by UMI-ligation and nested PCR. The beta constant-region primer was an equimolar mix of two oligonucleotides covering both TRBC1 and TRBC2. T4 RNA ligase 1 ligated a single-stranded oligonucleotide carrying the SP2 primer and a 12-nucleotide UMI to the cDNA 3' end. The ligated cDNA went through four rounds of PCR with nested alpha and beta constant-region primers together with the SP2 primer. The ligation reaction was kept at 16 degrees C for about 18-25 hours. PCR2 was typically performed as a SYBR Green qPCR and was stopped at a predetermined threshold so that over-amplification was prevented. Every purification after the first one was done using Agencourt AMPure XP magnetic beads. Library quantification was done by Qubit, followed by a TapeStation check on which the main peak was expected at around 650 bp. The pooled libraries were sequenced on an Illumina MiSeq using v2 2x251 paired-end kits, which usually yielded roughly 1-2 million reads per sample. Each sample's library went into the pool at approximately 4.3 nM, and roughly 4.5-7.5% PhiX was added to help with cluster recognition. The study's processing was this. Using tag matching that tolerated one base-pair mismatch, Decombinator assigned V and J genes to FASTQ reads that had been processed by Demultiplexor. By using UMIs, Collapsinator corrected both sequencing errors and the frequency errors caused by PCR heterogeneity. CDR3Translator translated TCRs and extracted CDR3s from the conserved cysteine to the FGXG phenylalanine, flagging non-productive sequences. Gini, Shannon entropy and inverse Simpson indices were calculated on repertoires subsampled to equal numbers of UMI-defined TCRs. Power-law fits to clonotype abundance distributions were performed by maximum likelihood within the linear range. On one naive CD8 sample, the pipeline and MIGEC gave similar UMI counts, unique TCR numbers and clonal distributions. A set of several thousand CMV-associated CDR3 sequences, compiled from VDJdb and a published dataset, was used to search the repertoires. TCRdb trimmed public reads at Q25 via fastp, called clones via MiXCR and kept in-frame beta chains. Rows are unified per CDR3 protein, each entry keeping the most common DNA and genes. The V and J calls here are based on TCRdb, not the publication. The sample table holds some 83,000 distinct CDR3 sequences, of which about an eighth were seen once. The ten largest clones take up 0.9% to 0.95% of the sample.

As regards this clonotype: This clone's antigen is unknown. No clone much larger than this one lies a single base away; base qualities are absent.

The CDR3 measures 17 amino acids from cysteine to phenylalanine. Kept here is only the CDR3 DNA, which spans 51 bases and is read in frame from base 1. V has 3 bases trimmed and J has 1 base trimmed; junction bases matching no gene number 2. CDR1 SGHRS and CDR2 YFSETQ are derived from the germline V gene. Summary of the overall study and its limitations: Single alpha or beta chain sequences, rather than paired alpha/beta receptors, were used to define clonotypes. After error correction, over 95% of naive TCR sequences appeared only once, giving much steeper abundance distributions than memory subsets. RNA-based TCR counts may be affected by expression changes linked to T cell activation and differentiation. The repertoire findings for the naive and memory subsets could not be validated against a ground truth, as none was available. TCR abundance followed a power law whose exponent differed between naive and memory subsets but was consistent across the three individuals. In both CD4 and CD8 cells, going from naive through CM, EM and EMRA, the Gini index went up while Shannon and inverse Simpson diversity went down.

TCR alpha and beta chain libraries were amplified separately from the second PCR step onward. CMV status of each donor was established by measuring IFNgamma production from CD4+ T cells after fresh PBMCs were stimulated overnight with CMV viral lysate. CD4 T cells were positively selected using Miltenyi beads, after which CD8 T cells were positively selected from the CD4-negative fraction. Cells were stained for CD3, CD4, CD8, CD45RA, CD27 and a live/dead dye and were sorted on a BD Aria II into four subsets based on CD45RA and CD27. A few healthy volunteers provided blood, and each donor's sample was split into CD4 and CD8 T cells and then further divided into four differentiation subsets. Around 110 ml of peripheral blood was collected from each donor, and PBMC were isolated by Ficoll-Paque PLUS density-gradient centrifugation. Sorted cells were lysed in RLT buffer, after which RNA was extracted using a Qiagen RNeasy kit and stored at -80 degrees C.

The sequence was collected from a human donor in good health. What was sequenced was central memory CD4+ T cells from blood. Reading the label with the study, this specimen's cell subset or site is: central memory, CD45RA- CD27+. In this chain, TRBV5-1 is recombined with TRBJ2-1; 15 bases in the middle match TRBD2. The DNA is TGCGCCAGCAGCTCGGGACTAGCGGGAGGTTCCTACAATGAGCAGTTCTTC. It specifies CASSSGLAGGSYNEQFF.